A single sample is the source of the 28 T cell receptor beta chains below, sequenced in a study of CD8+ T cells in alopecia areata. Treatment meaning: oral pan-JAK inhibitor, 5-10 mg twice daily. RNA extraction was followed by reverse transcription into cDNA, which acted as the sequencing template. Libraries were prepared by immunoSEQ multiplex PCR; TCRdb keeps only in-frame clonotypes and omits some of them. Altogether over 85,000 clones are present, more than 55% being singletons, with the ten largest covering about 14%. The sequencing here drew on CD8+ T cells sorted from blood, taken at week 4, from a patient treated with tofacitinib. These receptors came from a human donor with alopecia areata.

This chain uses TRBV27 with TRBJ1-1; D gene ambiguous. The V gene lost 6 bases and the J gene lost 0 bases, with 8 bases spanning the gap. Per germline, CDR1 MNHEY and CDR2 SMNVEV (reference sequence). The CDR3 length is 13 residues. As DNA, the CDR3 is TGTGCCAGCAGCGAGGACGTGAACACTGAAGCTTTCTTT. It encodes CASSEDVNTEAFF.

This clone has only one observation. The V call is TRBV5-6, the J call TRBJ2-3, with a tentative D call TRBD2 (6 bases). Germline values: CDR1 SGHDT, CDR2 YYEEEE. V lost 1 base and J lost 1, with 10 bases in between. This CDR3 is built from 15 residues. DNA of the CDR3: TGTGCCAGCAGCTTGATGGCTAGCGGCACAGATACGCAGTATTTT. The encoded protein is CASSLMASGTDTQYF. The complete variable domain, with remaining parts taken from reference TRBV5-6 and TRBJ2-3, reads DAGVTQSPTHLIKTRGQQVTLRCSPKSGHDTVSWYQQALGQGPQFIFQYYEEEERQRGNFPDRFSGHQFPNYSSELNVNALLLGDSALYLCASSLMASGTDTQYFGPGTRLTVL.

The chain carries TRBV2 and TRBJ2-7; 8 nucleotides match TRBD1. This CDR3 has 15 amino acids. J lost 2 bases, V lost 3 bases, and 6 bases had no gene match. Germline CDR1 reads SNHLY; CDR2 reads FYNNEI. The CDR3 loop reads CASSETWTGTYEQYF. In DNA form, the CDR3 reads TGTGCCAGCAGTGAGACGTGGACAGGGACCTACGAGCAGTACTTC.

Only a few counts were recorded for this clone. The rearrangement uses TRBV19 and TRBJ1-1, with D possibly matching TRBD1 (5 bases). This CDR3 spans 14 amino acids. The germline CDR1 and CDR2 sequences are LNHDA and SQIVND (reference sequence). Deletions cut 3 bases from V and 4 bases from J, with 12 bases between. The CDR3 DNA sequence: TGTGCCAGTAGTATCGGGGATGGGACCACTGAAGCTTTCTTT. Translating gives CASSIGDGTTEAFF.

This rearrangement joins TRBV7-9 to TRBJ2-2; 13 bases align to TRBD2. CDR3 size: 16 residues. Trimming removed 5 bases from V and 3 bases from J; junction bases left unmatched: 3. Germline V lookup: CDR1 SEHNR, CDR2 FQNEAQ (reference sequence). This chain's CDR3 is CASSRTSGRDTGELFF. The CDR3 DNA follows: TGTGCCAGCAGCCGCACTAGCGGGAGGGACACCGGGGAGCTGTTTTTT.

V and J are TRBV27 and TRBJ2-3; 14 nucleotides align to TRBD2. The V segment lost 8 bases and the J segment 3 bases; nucleotides outside the gene matches: 7. Germline V lookup: CDR1 MNHEY, CDR2 SMNVEV (reference sequence). The CDR3 loop spans 16 amino acids. The CDR3 loop reads CASRGLAGVLTDTQYF. The CDR3 nucleotides read TGTGCCAGCCGGGGACTAGCGGGGGTTTTGACAGATACGCAGTATTTT.

This clone appeared once. This rearrangement joins TRBV5-1 to TRBJ2-3; D unresolved. CDR1 and CDR2 from the germline V gene are SGHRS and YFSETQ. Trimming stripped 0 bases from V and 4 bases from J, with 12 bases between. The CDR3 is 15 amino acids. The CDR3 DNA follows: TGCGCCAGCAGCTTGGGGGTAGGGAATCCAGATACGCAGTATTTT. Protein sequence: CASSLGVGNPDTQYF.

A single count supports this clone. The V and J genes are TRBV15 and TRBJ2-3; perhaps D is TRBD1 or TRBD2 (5 bases each). The CDR3 has 15 residues. The germline V gene encodes CDR1 LNHNV and CDR2 YYDKDF (reference sequence). Trimming cost V 1 base and J 1 base, with 9 bases left between them. This chain's CDR3 is CATSRGGPGTDTQYF. CDR3 bases: TGTGCCACCAGCAGAGGGGGACCCGGCACAGATACGCAGTATTTT. The full variable domain, its missing parts supplied by reference TRBV15 and TRBJ2-3, is DAMVIQNPRYQVTQFGKPVTLSCSQTLNHNVMYWYQQKSSQAPKLLFHYYDKDFNNEADTPDNFQSRRPNTSFCFLDIRSPGLGDTAMYLCATSRGGPGTDTQYFGPGTRLTVL.

This chain links TRBV4-1 with TRBJ1-2; perhaps TRBD1 as D (6 bases). V gave up 0 bases and J gave up 4 bases, with 9 bases separating them. The CDR3 runs to 14 residues. Per germline, CDR1 MGHRA and CDR2 YSYEKL. CDR3 amino acids: CASSQEGRGYGYTF. The CDR3 nucleotides read TGCGCCAGCAGCCAAGAAGGCAGGGGCTATGGCTACACCTTC.

This sequence joins TRBV7-2 and TRBJ2-2; tentatively, D is TRBD1 (6 bases). The CDR3 length is 17 residues. With 5 bases removed from V and 0 bases from J, the gap between germline ends came to 16 bases. Germline CDR1 SGHTA, CDR2 FQGNSA. The CDR3 DNA reads as TGTGCCAGCAGCCCAGGCTCCGGACAGACGAACACCGGGGAGCTGTTTTTT. Translation gives CASSPGSGQTNTGELFF.

The chain couples TRBV30 to TRBJ2-1; D unclear. The CDR3 has 13 amino acids. V lost 0 bases to trimming and J lost 7 bases, with 10 bases between them. Germline CDR1 GTSNPN, CDR2 SVGIG (reference sequence). CDR3 region: CAWSVGTGNEQFF. The CDR3 DNA reads TGTGCCTGGAGTGTAGGTACTGGGAATGAGCAGTTCTTC.

This chain uses TRBV27 with TRBJ2-1, with D unresolved. This CDR3 has 16 residues. Trimming removed 0 bases from V and 0 bases from J, with 9 bases in between. In germline, CDR1 is MNHEY, CDR2 SMNVEV (reference sequence). In DNA form, the CDR3 reads TGTGCCAGCAGTTTATCTGGGCGGAACTCCTACAATGAGCAGTTCTTC. Translated, it gives CASSLSGRNSYNEQFF.

The rearrangement links TRBV5-6 to TRBJ1-1, with TRBD1 matching over 7 bases. Germline V gene data show CDR1 as SGHDT and CDR2 as YYEEEE. The CDR3 is made up of 13 amino acids. V lost 4 bases and J lost 4; bases outside the gene matches: 4. In nucleotides, the CDR3 is TGTGCCAGCAGCCAGGGGGTGGGCACTGAAGCTTTCTTT. Amino acid sequence: CASSQGVGTEAFF.

The chain employs TRBV28 and TRBJ2-5, with 13 bases lining up with TRBD2. The CDR3 is 14 amino acids. With V trimmed by 7 bases and J by 3 bases, 2 bases remained unmatched. Per the germline V gene, CDR1 is MDHEN and CDR2 is SYDVKM. In DNA, the CDR3 is TGTGCCAGCATTACTAGCGGGAGGGAAGAGACCCAGTACTTC. This translates into CASITSGREETQYF.

V and J are TRBV27 and TRBJ2-7; D call uncertain. V gave up 0 bases and J gave up 5 bases, with 14 bases separating them. CDR1 and CDR2 from the germline V gene are MNHEY and SMNVEV (reference sequence). CDR3 size: 15 residues. CDR3 sequence reads: CASSLSRTDSDEQYF. The CDR3 DNA is TGTGCCAGCAGTTTATCGAGAACAGACTCGGACGAGCAGTACTTC.

The rearrangement uses TRBV4-2 and TRBJ2-5; 8 nucleotides match TRBD1. The germline CDR1 and CDR2 sequences are LGHNA and YNFKEQ. This CDR3 contains 19 residues. J gave up 0 bases and V 0 bases, and 12 bases lay outside the gene matches. For the CDR3, the DNA is TGTGCCAGCAGCCAAGAGGGCCTTCGGCGGACAGGGTACCAAGAGACCCAGTACTTC. This encodes CASSQEGLRRTGYQETQYF.

V usage is TRBV13 and J usage is TRBJ2-7; perhaps TRBD1 as D (6 bases). Germline CDR1 is PRHDT and CDR2 is FYEKMQ (reference sequence). The length of the CDR3 is 15 residues. The V end lost 2 bases, the J end lost 6 bases, and 17 bases lay between the germline ends. The CDR3 here is CASSLTGQRTGEQYF. DNA for the CDR3: TGTGCCAGCAGCTTAACGGGACAACGGACGGGCGAGCAGTACTTC.

This chain links TRBV11-2 with TRBJ2-7; weak D call: TRBD2 (6 bases). CDR3 length: 16 residues. Trimming shortened V by 5 bases and J by 5 bases, and 22 bases separated the two germline ends. Germline CDR1 and CDR2: SGHAT and FQNNGV. The CDR3 loop is CASSPGVGAGPDEQYF. CDR3 DNA: TGTGCCAGCAGCCCCGGTGTAGGCGCGGGGCCTGACGAGCAGTACTTC.

This clone was counted only a few times. This chain connects TRBV7-2 to TRBJ2-1, with D perhaps matching TRBD1 or TRBD2 (5 bases each). The length of the CDR3 is 18 residues. Trimming shortened V by 2 bases and J by 5 bases, and 22 bases separated the two germline ends. Germline V lookup: CDR1 SGHTA, CDR2 FQGNSA. This chain's CDR3 is CASSLWVRGALGNNEQFF. The CDR3 bases are TGTGCCAGCAGCTTATGGGTTCGAGGGGCCTTGGGAAACAATGAGCAGTTCTTC.

The CDR3 DNA sequence: TGTGCCAGCAGTTTATCGATGCAGGGGAAACTTAATTCACCCCTCCACTTT. Translated: CASSLSMQGKLNSPLHF. The chain uses TRBV27 and TRBJ1-6; possibly TRBD1 for D (6 bases). This CDR3 comprises 17 residues. V shed 0 bases and J shed 6 bases, with 15 bases lying between them. The V gene's germline CDR1 is MNHEY and CDR2 SMNVEV (reference sequence).

V is TRBV30 and J is TRBJ2-1, with 15 bases identical to TRBD2. V dropped 3 bases and J dropped 9; count of bases not matched to a gene: 18. The length of the CDR3 is 19 residues. In germline, CDR1 is GTSNPN, CDR2 SVGIG (reference sequence). The CDR3 nucleotides are TGTGCCTGGAGACAAGAAGGACTAGCGGGAGGGCCTGCCGTAGGTGAGCAGTTCTTC. Translation: CAWRQEGLAGGPAVGEQFF.

The count of this clone is one. This chain's CDR3 is CASSAGGSSYNEQFF. The DNA for the CDR3 is TGTGCCAGCAGTGCGGGCGGGAGCTCCTACAATGAGCAGTTCTTC. The V and J genes are TRBV2 and TRBJ2-1; TRBD2 agrees at 7 bases. CDR3 length: 15 residues. Per the germline V gene, CDR1 is SNHLY and CDR2 is FYNNEI. The junction had 3 bases not matched to a gene; V was cut back by 4 bases and J by 0 bases.

The V call is TRBV9, the J call TRBJ2-3, with a weak D call TRBD2 (6 bases). The CDR3 is 15 amino acids. Per germline, CDR1 SGDLS and CDR2 YYNGEE. Deletions cut 0 bases from V and 5 bases from J, with 13 bases between. The CDR3 loop reads CASSVARGGIDTQYF. In nucleotides, the CDR3 is TGTGCCAGCAGCGTAGCTCGTGGGGGGATAGATACGCAGTATTTT.

A note on this clone: Within the sample, other DNA sequences also encode this same CDR3. This chain connects TRBV27 to TRBJ2-1; D is perhaps TRBD1 or TRBD2 (5 bases each). The CDR3 length is 15 residues. Trimming stripped 6 bases from V and 0 bases from J, with 12 bases between. Germline loops: CDR1 MNHEY, CDR2 SMNVEV (reference sequence). The CDR3 sequence is CASSRDGSSYNEQFF. Here the CDR3 DNA reads TGTGCCAGCAGCAGGGACGGAAGCTCCTACAATGAGCAGTTCTTC.

The chain is built from TRBV6-5 and TRBJ2-2; D gene unclear. Per the germline V gene, CDR1 is MNHEY and CDR2 is SVGAGI. The CDR3 covers 11 residues. The V and J ends lost 6 bases and 8 bases respectively, with 7 bases between them. The CDR3 loop is CASRGLGELFF. The CDR3 bases are TGTGCCAGCAGAGGCCTAGGGGAGCTGTTTTTT.

The chain combines TRBV10-2 with TRBJ2-1, with 7 bases identical to TRBD1. The germline V gene has CDR1 WSHSY and CDR2 SAAADI. CDR3 length equals 14 residues. Trimming at V came to 5 bases and at J to 2 bases, leaving 3 bases not matched to a gene. The CDR3 DNA reads TGCGCCAGCAGTTCCGACAGGGCCTACAATGAGCAGTTCTTC. Translated, it gives CASSSDRAYNEQFF.

J is TRBJ1-1 and V is TRBV7-9; D gene uncertain. Trimming left V 7 bases short and J 6 bases short, with 15 bases between. Germline V lookup: CDR1 SEHNR, CDR2 FQNEAQ (reference sequence). The CDR3 has 13 residues. The CDR3 bases are TGTGCCAGCACCCCTCGAGGGAGGGCTGAAGCTTTCTTT. Translated: CASTPRGRAEAFF.

The rearrangement joins TRBV23-1 to TRBJ2-4, with a tentative D call TRBD2 (6 bases). TRBV23-1 is flagged as an ORF with uncertain function. This CDR3 comprises 16 residues. The V and J ends lost 2 bases and 4 bases respectively, with 15 bases between them. The CDR3: CASSQLHRGTKNIQYF. For the CDR3, the DNA is TGCGCCAGCAGTCAACTCCACCGGGGGACGAAAAACATTCAGTACTTC.